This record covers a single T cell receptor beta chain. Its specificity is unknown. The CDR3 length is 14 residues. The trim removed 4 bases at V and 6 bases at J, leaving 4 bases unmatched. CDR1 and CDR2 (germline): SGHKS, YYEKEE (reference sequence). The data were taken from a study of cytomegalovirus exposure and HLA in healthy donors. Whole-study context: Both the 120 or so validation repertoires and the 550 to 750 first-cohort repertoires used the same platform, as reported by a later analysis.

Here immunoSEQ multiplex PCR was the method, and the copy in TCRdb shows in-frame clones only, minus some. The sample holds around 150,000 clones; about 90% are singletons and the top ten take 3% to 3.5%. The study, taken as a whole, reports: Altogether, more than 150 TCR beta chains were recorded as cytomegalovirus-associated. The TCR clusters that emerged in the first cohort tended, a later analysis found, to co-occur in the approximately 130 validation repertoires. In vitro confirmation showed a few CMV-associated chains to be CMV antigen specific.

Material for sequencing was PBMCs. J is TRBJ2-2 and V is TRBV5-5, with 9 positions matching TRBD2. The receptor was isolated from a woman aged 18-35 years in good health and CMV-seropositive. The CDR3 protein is CASSPWTSAGELFF. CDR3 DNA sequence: TGTGCCAGCAGCCCGTGGACTAGCGCCGGGGAGCTGTTTTTT. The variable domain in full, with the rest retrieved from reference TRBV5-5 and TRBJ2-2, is DAGVTQSPTHLIKTRGQQVTLRCSPISGHKSVSWYQQVLGQGPQFIFQYYEKEERGRGNFPDRFSARQFPNYSSELNVNALLLGDSALYLCASSPWTSAGELFFGEGSRLTVL.